This is a list of T cell receptor beta chains from one sample in a study of T cell responses to AZD1222 COVID-19 vaccine. Sequenced by immunoSEQ multiplex PCR; TCRdb stores in-frame clones only, minus some. The repertoire holds around 130,000 clones, approximately 90% seen once, with around 4.4% in the top ten. The starting material was peripheral blood, obtained 28 days after the second dose of the MenACWY control vaccine. The source is an adult who received the MenACWY meningococcal vaccine as a control. Each CDR3 is given with its conserved first and last residue. D genes are given only for firm matches. Expanded clones get a size class; other rows say once, few or many, or leave the size out.

>.|.|TRBJ2-6|TRBV7-2
CASSLVGVGTGANVLTF
TGTGCCAGCAGCTTAGTGGGAGTCGGTACAGGGGCCAACGTCCTGACTTTC
>.|.|TRBJ2-1|TRBV3-1/TRBV3-2
CASSRTTLPYVFSYNEQFF
TGTGCCAGCAGCCGGACTACCTTACCTTACGTGTTCTCCTACAATGAGCAGTTCTTC
>.|TRBD2|TRBJ2-3|TRBV24-1
CATSDSGLATDTQYF
TGTGCCACCAGTGATTCGGGACTAGCAACAGATACGCAGTATTTT
>.|TRBD1|TRBJ1-3|TRBV7-9
CASSGDRGGNTIYF
TGTGCCAGCAGCGGAGACAGGGGAGGAAACACCATATATTTT
>.|TRBD1|TRBJ1-2|TRBV2
CASSGLTGAARYTF
TGTGCCAGCAGTGGCCTTACAGGGGCGGCACGCTACACCTTC
>.|.|TRBJ2-3|TRBV5-1
CASSSRGYDSTDTQYF
TGCGCCAGCAGCTCCAGGGGTTACGATAGTACAGATACGCAGTATTTT
>.|TRBD1|TRBJ2-6|TRBV9
CASSVGRDRGRTGANVLTF
TGTGCCAGCAGCGTAGGACGTGACAGGGGGCGCACTGGGGCCAACGTCCTGACTTTC
>.|.|TRBJ2-2|TRBV4-3
CASSQDAVAGELFF
TGCGCCAGCAGCCAAGATGCAGTAGCCGGGGAGCTGTTTTTT
>.|.|TRBJ1-4|TRBV6-6
CASSYSAGSTNEKLFF
TGTGCCAGCAGTTACTCGGCGGGATCAACTAATGAAAAACTGTTTTTT
>.|.|TRBJ1-6|TRBV9
CASSVASSYNSPLHF
TGTGCCAGCAGCGTAGCCAGCTCCTATAATTCACCCCTCCACTTT
>.|TRBD1|TRBJ1-2|TRBV18
CASSETGGKNYGYTF
TGTGCCAGCTCAGAGACAGGGGGAAAGAACTATGGCTACACCTTC
>.|.|TRBJ2-3|TRBV28
CASSRDSTDTQYF
TGTGCCAGCAGTAGGGACAGCACAGATACGCAGTATTTT
>.|.|TRBJ1-2|TRBV7-9
CASSLAQIGYLIGYTF
TGTGCCAGCAGCTTAGCGCAGATAGGGTACCTTATTGGCTACACCTTC
>.|.|TRBJ1-1|TRBV18
CASSLSVNTEAFF
TGTGCCAGCTCACTATCAGTGAACACTGAAGCTTTCTTT
>.|TRBD2|TRBJ2-1|TRBV6-5
CASSYSGGRGYNEQFF
TGTGCCAGCAGTTACTCAGGCGGGAGGGGGTACAATGAGCAGTTCTTC
>.|.|TRBJ2-1|TRBV25-1
CASSEFNEQFF
TGTGCCAGCAGTGAATTTAATGAGCAGTTCTTC
>once|.|TRBJ2-1|TRBV7-9
CASSFSETEQFF
TGTGCCAGCAGCTTCTCGGAGACTGAGCAGTTCTTC
>.|TRBD2|TRBJ2-1|TRBV3-1/TRBV3-2
CASSQDWVGSGSENEQFF
TGTGCCAGCAGCCAAGACTGGGTGGGTAGCGGGAGTGAGAATGAGCAGTTCTTC
>once|TRBD2|TRBJ2-3|TRBV10-1
CASQIAGDTDTQYF
TGCGCCAGCCAAATAGCGGGGGATACAGATACGCAGTATTTT
>.|TRBD2|TRBJ2-4|TRBV4-2
CASSQELAGVGNIQYF
TGTGCCAGCAGCCAAGAACTAGCGGGAGTAGGGAACATTCAGTACTTC
>.|.|TRBJ1-3|TRBV5-1
CASSLANSVSGNTIYF
TGCGCCAGCAGCTTGGCCAACAGCGTCTCTGGAAACACCATATATTTT
>.|.|TRBJ2-5|TRBV7-9
CASSLAVWSEETQYF
TGTGCCAGCAGCTTAGCCGTATGGTCGGAAGAGACCCAGTACTTC
>.|TRBD1|TRBJ2-1|TRBV6-1
CASSEAWTGNSYNEQFF
TGTGCCAGCAGTGAAGCGTGGACAGGTAACTCCTACAATGAGCAGTTCTTC
>many|.|TRBJ2-7|TRBV7-9
CASSLALSYEQYF
TGTGCCAGCAGCTTAGCACTTTCCTACGAGCAGTACTTC
>.|.|TRBJ2-3|TRBV5-4
CASSAGGGVVAGKTQYF
TGTGCCAGCAGCGCAGGGGGCGGAGTGGTAGCGGGAAAAACGCAGTATTTT
>.|TRBD1|TRBJ2-7|TRBV6-5
CASTPRGSYEQYF
TGTGCCAGCACACCCAGGGGGTCCTACGAGCAGTACTTC
>.|TRBD1|TRBJ2-3|TRBV10-1
CASRKDRGESQYF
TGCGCCAGCAGGAAGGACAGGGGAGAGTCGCAGTATTTT
>.|.|TRBJ1-3|TRBV11-2
CASSLDIVNTIYF
TGTGCCAGCAGCTTAGATATCGTAAACACCATATATTTT
>.|.|TRBJ1-1|TRBV2
CASTGGTEAFF
TGTGCCAGCACGGGCGGCACTGAAGCTTTCTTT
>.|.|TRBJ1-5|TRBV19
CASSTSGDSNQPQHF
TGTGCCAGTAGTACTTCTGGGGATAGCAATCAGCCCCAGCATTTT
>.|.|TRBJ2-7|TRBV2
CASSERRGSGYEQYF
TGTGCCAGCAGTGAACGTCGCGGCAGTGGGTACGAGCAGTACTTC
>.|TRBD2|TRBJ2-4|TRBV5-4
CASSLTKLAGGPDIQYF
TGTGCCAGCAGCTTGACCAAACTAGCGGGGGGGCCGGACATTCAGTACTTC
>.|.|TRBJ1-1|TRBV3-1/TRBV3-2
CASSQVSGRGEAFF
TGTGCCAGCAGCCAAGTGTCGGGCAGGGGCGAAGCTTTCTTT
>.|.|TRBJ1-6|TRBV28
CASINTLTGRYSSYNSPLHF
TGTGCCAGCATCAATACCCTAACAGGGAGATACAGCTCCTATAATTCACCCCTCCACTTT
>.|.|TRBJ1-4|TRBV2
CASGRDEKLFF
TGTGCCAGCGGTCGGGATGAAAAACTGTTTTTT
>.|.|TRBJ1-1|TRBV6-2/TRBV6-3
CASSYGGNTEAFF
TGTGCCAGCAGTTACGGAGGCAACACTGAAGCTTTCTTT
>.|TRBD1|TRBJ2-4|TRBV9
CASSLDRGGTKNIQYF
TGTGCCAGCAGCCTGGACAGGGGGGGAACCAAAAACATTCAGTACTTC
>.|.|TRBJ2-3|TRBV7-3
CASSLTFVDTQYF
TGTGCCAGCAGCTTAACTTTTGTGGATACGCAGTATTTT
>once|.|TRBJ1-1|TRBV10-3
CAISEKVDLNTEAFF
TGTGCCATCAGTGAGAAGGTAGATCTGAACACTGAAGCTTTCTTT
>once|.|TRBJ2-1|TRBV11-3
CASSLGGSGYNEQFF
TGTGCCAGCAGCTTAGGGGGCTCGGGATACAATGAGCAGTTCTTC
>once|.|TRBJ2-1|TRBV5-1
CASSYDGTSYNEQFF
TGCGCCAGCAGCTATGACGGGACAAGTTACAATGAGCAGTTCTTC
>.|TRBD2|TRBJ2-3|TRBV7-2
CASSLERGGVKYSTDTQYF
TGTGCCAGCAGCTTAGAGCGGGGGGGAGTAAAATATAGCACAGATACGCAGTATTTT